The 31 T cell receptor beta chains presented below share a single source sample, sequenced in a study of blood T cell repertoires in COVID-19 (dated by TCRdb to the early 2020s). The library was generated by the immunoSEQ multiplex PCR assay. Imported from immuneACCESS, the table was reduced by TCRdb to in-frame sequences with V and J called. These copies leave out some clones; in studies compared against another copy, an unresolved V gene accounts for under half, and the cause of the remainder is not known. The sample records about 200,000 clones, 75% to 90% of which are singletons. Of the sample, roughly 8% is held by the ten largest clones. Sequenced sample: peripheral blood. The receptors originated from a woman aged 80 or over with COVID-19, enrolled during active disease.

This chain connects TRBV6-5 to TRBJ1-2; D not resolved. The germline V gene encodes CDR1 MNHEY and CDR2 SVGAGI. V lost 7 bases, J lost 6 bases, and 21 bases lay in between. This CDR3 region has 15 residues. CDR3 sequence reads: CASKNSQAGGDGYTF. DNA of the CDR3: TGTGCCAGCAAGAATTCCCAGGCAGGAGGAGATGGCTACACCTTC.

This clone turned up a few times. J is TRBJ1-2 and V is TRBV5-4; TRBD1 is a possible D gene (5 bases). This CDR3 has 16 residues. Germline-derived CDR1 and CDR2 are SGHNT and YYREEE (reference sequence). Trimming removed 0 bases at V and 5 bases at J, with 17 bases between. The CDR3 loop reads CASSLAVGGQRYGYTF. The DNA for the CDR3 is TGTGCCAGCAGCTTGGCCGTCGGGGGTCAGAGGTATGGCTACACCTTC.

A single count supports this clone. The CDR3 DNA reads TGTGCCACCAGTGACGGAGAAGAGGAGTACACCGGGGAGCTGTTTTTT. It encodes CATSDGEEEYTGELFF. The chain recombines TRBV24-1 with TRBJ2-2, with D hard to call. The CDR3 extends over 16 amino acids. Per germline, CDR1 KGHDR and CDR2 SFDVKD. Trimming stripped 4 bases from V and 3 bases from J, with 14 bases between.

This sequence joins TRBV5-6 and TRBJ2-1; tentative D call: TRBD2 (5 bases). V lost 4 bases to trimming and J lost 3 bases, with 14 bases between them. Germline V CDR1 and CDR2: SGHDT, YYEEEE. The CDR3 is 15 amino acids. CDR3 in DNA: TGTGCCAGCAGCCGTTTAGCGTTCCGCTACAATGAGCAGTTCTTC. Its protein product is CASSRLAFRYNEQFF.

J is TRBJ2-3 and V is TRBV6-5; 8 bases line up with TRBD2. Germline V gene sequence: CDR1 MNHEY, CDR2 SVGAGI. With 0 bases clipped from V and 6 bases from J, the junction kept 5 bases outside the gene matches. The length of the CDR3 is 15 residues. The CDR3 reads CASSYSAGGRDTQYF. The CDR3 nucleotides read TGTGCCAGCAGTTACTCGGCGGGGGGAAGGGATACGCAGTATTTT.

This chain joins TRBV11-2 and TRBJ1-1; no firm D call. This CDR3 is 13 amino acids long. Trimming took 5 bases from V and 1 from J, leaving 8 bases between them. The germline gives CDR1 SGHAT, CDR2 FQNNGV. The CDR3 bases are TGTGCCAGCAGCCCCTCGGGGAACACTGAAGCTTTCTTT. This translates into CASSPSGNTEAFF.

The CDR3 nucleotides read TGTGCCAGCAGCTTAGCGGGAAACAATGAGCAGTTCTTC. This gives the protein CASSLAGNNEQFF. V gene TRBV11-3 combines with J gene TRBJ2-1; tentatively, D is TRBD2 (5 bases). Trimming took off 1 base at V and 5 bases at J, with 6 bases between the two ends. The CDR3 contains 13 residues. The germline V gene has CDR1 SGHNT and CDR2 YENEEA. The full variable domain, its missing parts supplied by reference TRBV11-3 and TRBJ2-1, is EAGVVQSPRYKIIEKKQPVAFWCNPISGHNTLYWYLQNLGQGPELLIRYENEEAVDDSQLPKDRFSAERLKGVDSTLKIQPAELGDSAVYLCASSLAGNNEQFFGPGTRLTVL.

The CDR3 loop reads CASSVRGLGWVNTEAFF. Here the CDR3 DNA reads TGTGCCAGCAGTGTCCGGGGTCTTGGCTGGGTGAACACTGAAGCTTTCTTT. The chain carries TRBV28 and TRBJ1-1; D gene uncertain. CDR1 and CDR2 (germline): MDHEN, SYDVKM. CDR3 length: 17 amino acids. Trimming pared 5 bases from V and 0 bases from J, leaving 19 bases between.

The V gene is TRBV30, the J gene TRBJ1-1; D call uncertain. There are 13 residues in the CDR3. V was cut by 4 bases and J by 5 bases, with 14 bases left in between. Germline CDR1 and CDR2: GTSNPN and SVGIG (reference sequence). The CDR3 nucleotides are TGTGCCTGGATGCCCGGACCGGGAACTGAAGCTTTCTTT. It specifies CAWMPGPGTEAFF.

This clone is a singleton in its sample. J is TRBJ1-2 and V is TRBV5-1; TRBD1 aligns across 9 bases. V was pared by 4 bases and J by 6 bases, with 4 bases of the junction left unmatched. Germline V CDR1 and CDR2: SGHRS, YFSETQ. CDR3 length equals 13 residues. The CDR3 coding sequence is TGCGCCAGCAGCACCGGGACAGGGAATGGCTACACCTTC. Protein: CASSTGTGNGYTF.

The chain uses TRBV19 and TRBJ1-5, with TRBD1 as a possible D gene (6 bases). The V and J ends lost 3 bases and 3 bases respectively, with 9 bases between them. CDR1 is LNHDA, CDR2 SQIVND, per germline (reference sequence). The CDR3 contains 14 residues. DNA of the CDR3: TGTGCCAGTAGTATTGGACAGAACAATCAGCCCCAGCATTTT. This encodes CASSIGQNNQPQHF. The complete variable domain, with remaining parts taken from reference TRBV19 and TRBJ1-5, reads DGGITQSPKYLFRKEGQNVTLSCEQNLNHDAMYWYRQDPGQGLRLIYYSQIVNDFQKGDIAEGYSVSREKKESFPLTVTSAQKNPTAFYLCASSIGQNNQPQHFGDGTRLSIL.

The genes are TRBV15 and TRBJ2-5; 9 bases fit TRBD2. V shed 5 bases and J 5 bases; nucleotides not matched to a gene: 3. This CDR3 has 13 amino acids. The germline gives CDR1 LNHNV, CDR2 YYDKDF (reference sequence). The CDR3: CATSWAGGETQYF. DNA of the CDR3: TGTGCCACCAGCTGGGCGGGGGGGGAGACCCAGTACTTC.

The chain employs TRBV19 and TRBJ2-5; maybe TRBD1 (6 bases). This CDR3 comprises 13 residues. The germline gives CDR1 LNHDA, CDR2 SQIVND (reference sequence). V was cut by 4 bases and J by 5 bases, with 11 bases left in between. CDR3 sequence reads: CASSSQGYETQYF. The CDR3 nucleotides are TGTGCCAGTAGTAGTCAGGGGTACGAGACCCAGTACTTC.

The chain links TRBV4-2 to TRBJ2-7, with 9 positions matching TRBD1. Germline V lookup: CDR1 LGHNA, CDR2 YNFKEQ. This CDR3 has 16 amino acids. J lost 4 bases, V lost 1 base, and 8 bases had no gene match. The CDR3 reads CASSQADGQGMYEQYF. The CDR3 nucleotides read TGTGCCAGCAGCCAAGCGGACGGACAGGGGATGTACGAGCAGTACTTC.

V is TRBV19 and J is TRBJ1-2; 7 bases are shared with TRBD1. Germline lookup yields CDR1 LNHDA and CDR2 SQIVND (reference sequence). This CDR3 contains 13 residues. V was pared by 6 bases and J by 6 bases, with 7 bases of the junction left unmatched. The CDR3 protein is CASRDRVANGYTF. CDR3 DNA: TGTGCCAGTAGAGACAGGGTCGCGAATGGCTACACCTTC.

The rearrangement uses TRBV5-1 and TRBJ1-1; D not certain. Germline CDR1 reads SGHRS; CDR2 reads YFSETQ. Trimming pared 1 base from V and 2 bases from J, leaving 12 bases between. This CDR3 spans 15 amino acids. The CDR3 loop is CASSLHGNVNTEAFF. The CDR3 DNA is TGCGCCAGCAGCTTGCATGGCAACGTAAACACTGAAGCTTTCTTT.

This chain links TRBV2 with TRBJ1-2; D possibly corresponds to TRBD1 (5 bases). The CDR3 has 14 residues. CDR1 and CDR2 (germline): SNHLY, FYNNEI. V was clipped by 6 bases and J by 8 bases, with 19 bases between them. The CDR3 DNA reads TGTGCCAGCAGGACAGAGTTAAACTATAGAGGCTACACCTTC. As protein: CASRTELNYRGYTF.

The CDR3: CASSLEQGSLMNTEAFF. The CDR3, as DNA: TGCGCCAGCAGCTTGGAACAGGGGTCCTTGATGAACACTGAAGCTTTCTTT. The rearrangement links TRBV5-1 to TRBJ1-1, with TRBD1 matching 7 bases. This CDR3 contains 17 residues. Germline CDR1 reads SGHRS; CDR2 reads YFSETQ. The junction had 8 bases not matched to a gene; V was cut back by 0 bases and J by 0 bases.

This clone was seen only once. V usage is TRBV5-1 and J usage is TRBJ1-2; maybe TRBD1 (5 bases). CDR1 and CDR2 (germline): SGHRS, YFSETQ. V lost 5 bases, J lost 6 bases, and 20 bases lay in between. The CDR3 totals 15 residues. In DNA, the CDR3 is TGCGCCAGCAGAACGACAGTTTCGGTCCCGCATGGCTACACCTTC. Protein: CASRTTVSVPHGYTF.

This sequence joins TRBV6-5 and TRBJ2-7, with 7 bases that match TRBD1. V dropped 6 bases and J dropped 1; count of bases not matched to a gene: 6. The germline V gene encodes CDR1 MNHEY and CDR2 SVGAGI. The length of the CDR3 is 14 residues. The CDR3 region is CASRGGQASYEQYF. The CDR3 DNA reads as TGTGCCAGCAGGGGTGGACAGGCATCCTACGAGCAGTACTTC.

The CDR3, as DNA: TGCGCCAGCAGCCAAGAGAGGGTCTACAATGAGCAGTTCTTC. It is translated as CASSQERVYNEQFF. The J gene is TRBJ2-1, the V gene TRBV4-1, with a tentative D call TRBD2 (5 bases). Germline-derived CDR1 and CDR2 are MGHRA and YSYEKL. This CDR3 comprises 14 residues. Trimming removed 0 bases at V and 3 bases at J, with 6 bases between.

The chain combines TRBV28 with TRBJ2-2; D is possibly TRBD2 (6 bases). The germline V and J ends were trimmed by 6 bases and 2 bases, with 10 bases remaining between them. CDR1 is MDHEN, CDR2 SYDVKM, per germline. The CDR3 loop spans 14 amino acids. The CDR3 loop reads CASRWRGNTGELFF. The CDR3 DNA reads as TGTGCCAGCAGATGGCGGGGTAACACCGGGGAGCTGTTTTTT. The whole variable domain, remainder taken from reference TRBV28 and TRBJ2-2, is DVKVTQSSRYLVKRTGEKVFLECVQDMDHENMFWYRQDPGLGLRLIYFSYDVKMKEKGDIPEGYSVSREKKERFSLILESASTNQTSMYLCASRWRGNTGELFFGEGSRLTVL.

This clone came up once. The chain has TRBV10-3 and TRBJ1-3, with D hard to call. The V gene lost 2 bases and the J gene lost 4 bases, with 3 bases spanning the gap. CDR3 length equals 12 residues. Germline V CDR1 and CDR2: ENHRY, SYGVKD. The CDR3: CAISETGNTIYF. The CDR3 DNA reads TGTGCCATCAGTGAGACAGGAAACACCATATATTTT.

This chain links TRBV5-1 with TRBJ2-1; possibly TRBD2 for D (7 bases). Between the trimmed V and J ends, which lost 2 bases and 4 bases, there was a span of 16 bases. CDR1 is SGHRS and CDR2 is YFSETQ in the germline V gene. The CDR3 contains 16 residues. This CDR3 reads CASSFGGGSRYNEQFF. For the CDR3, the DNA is TGCGCCAGCAGCTTTGGGGGCGGGAGTCGGTACAATGAGCAGTTCTTC.

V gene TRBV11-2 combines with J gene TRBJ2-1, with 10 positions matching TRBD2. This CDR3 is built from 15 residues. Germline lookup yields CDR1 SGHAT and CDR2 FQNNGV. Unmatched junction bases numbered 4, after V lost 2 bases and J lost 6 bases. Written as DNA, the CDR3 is TGTGCCAGCAGCTTAACTAGCGGGATGTCCAATGAGCAGTTCTTC. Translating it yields CASSLTSGMSNEQFF.

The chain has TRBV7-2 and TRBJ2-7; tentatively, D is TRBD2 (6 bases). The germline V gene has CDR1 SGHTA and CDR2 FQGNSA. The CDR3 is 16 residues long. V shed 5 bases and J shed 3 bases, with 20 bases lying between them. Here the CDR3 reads CASSPIGWGEDYEQYF. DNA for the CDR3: TGTGCCAGCAGCCCCATAGGGTGGGGGGAGGACTACGAGCAGTACTTC.

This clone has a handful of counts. The DNA of the CDR3 is TGCGCCAGCAGCTTGATCCAGGGGACCGATACGCAGTATTTT. Translated: CASSLIQGTDTQYF. V gene TRBV5-1 combines with J gene TRBJ2-3; D possibly corresponds to TRBD1 (6 bases). CDR3 length equals 14 residues. CDR1 and CDR2 from the germline V gene are SGHRS and YFSETQ. V dropped 1 base and J dropped 6 bases, with 12 bases sitting between them.

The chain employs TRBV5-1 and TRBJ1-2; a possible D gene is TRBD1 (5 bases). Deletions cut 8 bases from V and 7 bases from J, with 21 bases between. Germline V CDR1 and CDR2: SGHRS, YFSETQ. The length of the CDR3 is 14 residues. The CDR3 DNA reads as TGCGCCAGTCACCAGGGATACCGCTTAGGTGGCTACACCTTC. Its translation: CASHQGYRLGGYTF.

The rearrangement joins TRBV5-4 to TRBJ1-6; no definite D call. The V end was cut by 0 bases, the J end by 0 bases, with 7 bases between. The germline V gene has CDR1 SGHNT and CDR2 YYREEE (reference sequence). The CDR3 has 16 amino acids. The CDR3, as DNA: TGTGCCAGCAGCTTGGCCAGAAGCTCCTATAATTCACCCCTCCACTTT. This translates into CASSLARSSYNSPLHF.

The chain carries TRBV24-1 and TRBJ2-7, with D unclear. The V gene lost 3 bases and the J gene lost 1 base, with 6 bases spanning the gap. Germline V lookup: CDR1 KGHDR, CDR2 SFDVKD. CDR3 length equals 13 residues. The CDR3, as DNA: TGTGCCACCAGTGATGGGCAGTCCTACGAGCAGTACTTC. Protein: CATSDGQSYEQYF.

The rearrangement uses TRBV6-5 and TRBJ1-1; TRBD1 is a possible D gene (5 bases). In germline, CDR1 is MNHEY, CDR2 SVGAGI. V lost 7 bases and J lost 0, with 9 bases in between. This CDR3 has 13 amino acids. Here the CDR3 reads CASKGNMNTEAFF. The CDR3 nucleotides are TGTGCCAGCAAGGGGAACATGAACACTGAAGCTTTCTTT.